Below are 12 T cell receptor beta chains sequenced from a single sample in a study of blood T cell repertoires in COVID-19. The table came from immunoSEQ multiplex PCR; TCRdb's copy has only in-frame clones and leaves some out. The sample lists a few hundred thousand clones; around 84% were seen once. The sample taken for sequencing was PBMCs or T cells enriched from blood (not recorded which). These receptors all stem from a woman between 45 and 60 years old who had recovered from COVID-19.

This clone came up once. The chain has TRBV5-1 and TRBJ2-2; perhaps TRBD2 as D (5 bases). The CDR3 totals 15 residues. CDR1 and CDR2 from the germline V gene are SGHRS and YFSETQ. V was cut by 0 bases and J by 4 bases, with 10 bases left in between. CDR3 sequence (DNA): TGCGCCAGCAGCTTGGCGGGGTTTGGCACCGGGGAGCTGTTTTTT. Translation gives CASSLAGFGTGELFF.

The chain couples TRBV12-3 or TRBV12-4 to TRBJ2-7; D perhaps matches TRBD1 (5 bases). This CDR3 contains 13 residues. Trimming left V 2 bases short and J 6 bases short, with 11 bases between. The DNA of the CDR3 is TGTGCCAGCAGTTTAAGCAGGGTGGGCGAGCAGTACTTC. Translating gives CASSLSRVGEQYF.

The chain employs TRBV5-6 and TRBJ2-1; 7 nucleotides agree with TRBD2. Trimming cost V 1 base and J 7 bases; bases outside gene matches: 8. CDR3 size: 15 residues. Germline CDR1 is SGHDT and CDR2 is YYEEEE. CDR3 loop: CASSLRAGSFNEQFF. The CDR3 nucleotides are TGTGCCAGCAGCTTGCGAGCGGGATCCTTTAATGAGCAGTTCTTC.

The chain is built from TRBV21-1 and TRBJ2-1; the table's D gene call, TRBD1, was not cross checked with the DNA. TRBV21-1 is a documented pseudogene. The CDR3 contains 15 residues. CDR3 loop: CASSKVQGMSNEQFF. CDR3 sequence (DNA): TGTGCCAGCAGCAAAGTACAGGGGATGAGCAATGAGCAGTTCTTC.

The rearrangement joins TRBV28 to TRBJ1-5, with D maybe TRBD1 (6 bases). The V gene's germline CDR1 is MDHEN and CDR2 SYDVKM. Trimming took off 3 bases at V and 6 bases at J, with 15 bases between the two ends. CDR3 length: 15 residues. Here the CDR3 reads CASSFSVGAIQPQHF. CDR3 nucleotide sequence: TGTGCCAGCAGTTTCAGTGTGGGGGCGATTCAGCCCCAGCATTTT.

This chain uses TRBV5-1 with TRBJ2-3, with TRBD1 matching 7 bases. This CDR3 region has 15 residues. V dropped 4 bases and J dropped 0; count of bases not matched to a gene: 5. Germline V gene data show CDR1 as SGHRS and CDR2 as YFSETQ. The CDR3, as DNA: TGCGCCAGCAGCCCGGGACAGTTTAGCACAGATACGCAGTATTTT. This codes for CASSPGQFSTDTQYF.

V and J are TRBV4-1 and TRBJ2-1; D gene unclear. V lost 1 base to trimming and J lost 1 base, with 8 bases between them. The CDR3 is 15 residues long. CDR1 is MGHRA, CDR2 YSYEKL, per germline. This CDR3 reads CASSQVVVSYNEQFF. The CDR3 DNA reads TGCGCCAGCAGCCAAGTGGTAGTTTCCTACAATGAGCAGTTCTTC.

CDR3 protein: CASSSYMGQRGHYGYTF. The CDR3 DNA follows: TGTGCCAGCAGTTCCTATATGGGACAGCGTGGACATTATGGCTACACCTTC. This chain connects TRBV5-5 to TRBJ1-2; TRBD1 agrees at 7 bases. This CDR3 has 17 amino acids. Trimming cost V 5 bases and J 5 bases; bases outside gene matches: 18. CDR1 and CDR2 from the germline V gene are SGHKS and YYEKEE (reference sequence).

The chain links TRBV12-3 or TRBV12-4 to TRBJ1-2; possibly TRBD1 for D (5 bases). CDR3 length equals 13 residues. The germline V and J ends were trimmed by 7 bases and 8 bases, with 17 bases remaining between them. The CDR3 nucleotides read TGTGCCAGCATCGTCGGAGGGACCTCGGGCTACACCTTC. Its protein product is CASIVGGTSGYTF.

V usage is TRBV19 and J usage is TRBJ2-7; D gene unclear. The CDR3 loop spans 13 amino acids. Germline V gene data show CDR1 as LNHDA and CDR2 as SQIVND (reference sequence). V dropped 0 bases and J dropped 3 bases, with 6 bases sitting between them. The CDR3 nucleotides read TGTGCCAGTAGTATAGACCCAGACTACGAGCAGTACTTC. Protein: CASSIDPDYEQYF.

This chain uses TRBV7-2 with TRBJ1-1; a weak D match, TRBD1 (6 bases). The V end was cut by 1 base, the J end by 0 bases, with 15 bases between. This CDR3 has 17 amino acids. Germline CDR1 is SGHTA and CDR2 is FQGNSA. CDR3 DNA: TGTGCCAGCAGCTTAGTTGGGGGCTCCGAAATGAACACTGAAGCTTTCTTT. It translates to CASSLVGGSEMNTEAFF.

The chain couples TRBV6-5 to TRBJ2-3, with TRBD2 matching over 13 bases. After removal of 6 bases from V and 7 bases from J, the junction contained 4 bases not matched to a gene. CDR1 and CDR2 (germline): MNHEY, SVGAGI. This CDR3 is 14 amino acids long. CDR3 protein: CASRTSGRRNTQYF. The CDR3 DNA sequence: TGTGCCAGCAGGACTAGCGGGAGGCGGAATACGCAGTATTTT.